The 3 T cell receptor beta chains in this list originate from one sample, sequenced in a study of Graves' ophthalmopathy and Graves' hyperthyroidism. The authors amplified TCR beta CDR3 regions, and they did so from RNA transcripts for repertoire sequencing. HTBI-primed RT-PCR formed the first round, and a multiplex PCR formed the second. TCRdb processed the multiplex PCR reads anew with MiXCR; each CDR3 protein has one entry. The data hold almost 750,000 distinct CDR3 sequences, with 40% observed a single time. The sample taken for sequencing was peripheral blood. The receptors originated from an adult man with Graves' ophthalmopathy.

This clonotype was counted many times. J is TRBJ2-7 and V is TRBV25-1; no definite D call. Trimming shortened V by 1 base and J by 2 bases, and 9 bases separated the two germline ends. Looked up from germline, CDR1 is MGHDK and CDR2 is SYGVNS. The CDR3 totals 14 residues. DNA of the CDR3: TGTGCCAGCAGTGAATTATTAGGGCCCTACGAGCAGTACTTC. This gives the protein CASSELLGPYEQYF.

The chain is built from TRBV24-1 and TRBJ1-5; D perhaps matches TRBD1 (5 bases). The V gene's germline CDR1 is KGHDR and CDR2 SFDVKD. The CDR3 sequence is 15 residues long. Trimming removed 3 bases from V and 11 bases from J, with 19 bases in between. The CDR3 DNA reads TGTGCCACCAGTGATAAGTCAGGGTACGGAGAGACCCAGCATTTT. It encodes CATSDKSGYGETQHF.

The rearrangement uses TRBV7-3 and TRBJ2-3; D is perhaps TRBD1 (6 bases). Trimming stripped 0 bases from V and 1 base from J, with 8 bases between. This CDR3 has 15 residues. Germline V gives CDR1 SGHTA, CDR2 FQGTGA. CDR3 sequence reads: CASSLTPGGTDTQYF. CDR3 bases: TGTGCCAGCAGCTTAACGCCAGGGGGCACAGATACGCAGTATTTT. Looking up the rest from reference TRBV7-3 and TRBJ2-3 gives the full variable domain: GAGVSQTPSNKVTEKGKYVELRCDPISGHTALYWYRQSLGQGPEFLIYFQGTGAADDSGLPNDRFFAVRPEGSVSTLKIQRTERGDSAVYLCASSLTPGGTDTQYFGPGTRLTVL.